The table lists the clone carrying this TCR beta chain with a few counts. Its antigen is not identified. TCRbeta library construction was performed incorporating unique molecular identifiers. TCRdb independently ran MiXCR on the PCR reads; one entry per CDR3 protein. The data hold just over 950,000 distinct CDR3 sequences, with about 29% observed a single time. These data come from a study of T-cell reconstitution after alpha-beta-depleted transplantation in children. Findings of the study overall: The origin of alpha-beta T cells about two months after transplant was reportedly several hundred expanded graft clones.

Sequenced material: PBMCs, mostly from graft donor cells, taken 360 days after TCRalphabeta/CD19-depleted stem cell transplant. This TCR derives from a boy under two years old who had a stem cell transplant for SCID, so the T cells may come from the graft donor.

CDR3 nucleotides: TGTGCCAGCAGACTGGAAATGAACACTGAAGCTTTCTTT. This encodes CASRLEMNTEAFF. The chain carries TRBV2 and TRBJ1-1; D is unresolved. V was pared by 6 bases and J by 0 bases, with 8 bases between. Per the germline V gene, CDR1 is SNHLY and CDR2 is FYNNEI. The CDR3 sequence is 13 residues long.